A selection of T cell receptor beta chains follows, all from one sample in a study of CD8 T cells in ankylosing spondylitis. Via MiXCR, TCRdb re-called the 5' RACE reads, giving one row per CDR3 protein. Among 350,000 to 450,000 distinct CDR3 sequences listed, 20% to 30% were seen once. The sequencing sample was made of blood, either unsorted or a sorted T cell fraction (not recorded which). The origin of the receptors is a male donor with ankylosing spondylitis. Each CDR3 is given without its conserved first and last residue.

J gene	V gene	CDR3 protein
TRBJ2-2	TRBV27	ASSPALGTGRVAGELF
TRBJ2-7	TRBV5-1	ASSPPSGFTYEQY
TRBJ2-1	TRBV20-1	SARVRLAGGRQTYNEQF
TRBJ2-1	TRBV5-1	ASSIRTSGVWDEQF
TRBJ2-6	TRBV5-1	ASSDGSGANVLT
TRBJ2-3	TRBV29-1	SVEGPVGTDTQY
TRBJ2-2	TRBV5-1	ASSLIGTGEAGELF
TRBJ2-1	TRBV19	ASSIEGNYNEQF
TRBJ2-1	TRBV20-1	SASDLWTGGYNEQF
TRBJ2-7	TRBV20-1	SASLRQGPYEQY
TRBJ2-5	TRBV29-1	SVGARGGGETQY
TRBJ2-1	TRBV7-9	ASTRQSSYNEQF
TRBJ1-3	TRBV10-3	AIRGTGSSGNTIY
TRBJ2-3	TRBV11-3	ASSRASVDTQY
TRBJ2-4	TRBV20-1	SARGPGQVSTGPKNIQY
TRBJ2-7	TRBV7-9	ASSLGRYYEQY
TRBJ1-4	TRBV20-1	SAGPEDLNEKLF
TRBJ2-3	TRBV18	ASSPFRDRTTDTQY
TRBJ1-4	TRBV6-1	ASSEALEPEKLF
TRBJ2-1	TRBV5-1	ASSLALDYNEQF
TRBJ2-2	TRBV15	ATSRGGLAGETGELF
TRBJ2-2	TRBV4-1	ASSQVRLVTGELF
TRBJ2-3	TRBV12-3/TRBV12-4	ASSLTQSTDTQY
TRBJ1-1	TRBV7-9	ASSLFAPEAF
TRBJ1-1	TRBV27	ASSSLTGGFGAEAF
TRBJ2-1	TRBV2	ASKTNGWNEQF
TRBJ1-1	TRBV3-1	ASRDFDTEAF
TRBJ1-1	TRBV12-3/TRBV12-4	ASTHTGYYTEAF
TRBJ1-1	TRBV10-3	AISEAGETEAF
TRBJ2-1	TRBV7-8	ASSRGENHNEQF
TRBJ2-1	TRBV5-1	ASSSDYGVGYNEQF
TRBJ1-1	TRBV29-1	SVEPGSEAF
TRBJ2-1	TRBV3-1	ASSQDLGGIEQF
TRBJ1-4	TRBV5-6	ASGRGNNEKLF
TRBJ1-5	TRBV20-1	SAIDSNQPQH
TRBJ1-3	TRBV5-1	ASSIMGQGLDTIY
TRBJ2-1	TRBV10-3	AISGLAGETDEQF
TRBJ1-1	TRBV15	ATSRDAMNTEAF
TRBJ2-2	TRBV5-1	ASREGGSGTGELF
TRBJ2-2	TRBV24-1	ATSAAPGQGRAGELF
TRBJ2-2	TRBV7-7	ASSPKLGLAGGPLTGELF
TRBJ2-3	TRBV5-1	ASSFQAGRATDTQY
TRBJ1-1	TRBV27	ASSLLGGPGTEAF
TRBJ1-2	TRBV3-1	ASSPGGLFGYT
TRBJ2-1	TRBV29-1	SVGPGSSIFYNEQF
TRBJ1-1	TRBV4-1	ASSQGLLIRLDTEAF
TRBJ2-1	TRBV12-3/TRBV12-4	ASSFTGGAGAYNEQF